The 8 T cell receptor beta chains reported below all come from one sample, sequenced in a study of T cell changes during pregnancy in multiple sclerosis. The table came from immunoSEQ multiplex PCR; TCRdb's copy has only in-frame clones and leaves some out. Of about 38,000 clones in the sample, about nine tenths were seen once. The sequenced sample was CD4+ T cells from peripheral blood mononuclear cells, obtained in the third trimester of pregnancy. The source of these receptors is a female donor in good health, enrolled as a control in a pregnancy study.

V gene TRBV5-1 combines with J gene TRBJ2-5; a possible D gene is TRBD2 (5 bases). This CDR3 is built from 13 residues. Germline V lookup: CDR1 SGHRS, CDR2 YFSETQ. The V gene lost 4 bases and the J gene lost 5 bases, with 12 bases spanning the gap. This CDR3 reads CASSTGPGETQYF. As DNA, the CDR3 is TGCGCCAGCAGCACCGGACCGGGGGAGACCCAGTACTTC.

The chain uses TRBV18 and TRBJ1-5, with 9 bases fitting TRBD1. V was clipped by 3 bases and J by 7 bases; unmatched bases: 7. Germline V CDR1 and CDR2: KGHSH, LQKENI. The CDR3 contains 15 residues. The CDR3 region is CASSPGTGTIQPQHF. The DNA for the CDR3 is TGTGCCAGCTCACCCGGGACAGGGACCATCCAGCCCCAGCATTTT.

The chain's CDR3 is CASSYEHSGNTIYF. CDR3 in DNA: TGTGCCAGCAGTTACGAGCACTCTGGAAACACCATATATTTT. The J gene is TRBJ1-3, the V gene TRBV6-5; no reliable D call. V dropped 2 bases and J dropped 0 bases, with 5 bases sitting between them. The CDR3 has 14 residues. Per the germline V gene, CDR1 is MNHEY and CDR2 is SVGAGI.

The chain combines TRBV5-1 with TRBJ2-1, with 9 bases lining up with TRBD2. The ends lost 5 bases at V and 7 bases at J; junction bases unmatched: 1. Germline V gene sequence: CDR1 SGHRS, CDR2 YFSETQ. The CDR3 loop spans 12 amino acids. CDR3 DNA: TGCGCCAGCAGGCGGGAGGGGAATGAGCAGTTCTTC. This translates into CASRREGNEQFF.

This clone was counted only a few times. The gene calls are TRBV30 and TRBJ1-1; no clear D gene. The CDR3 spans 13 residues. Germline V gene lookup returns CDR1 GTSNPN and CDR2 SVGIG (reference sequence). Trimming took off 6 bases at V and 2 bases at J, with 13 bases between the two ends. In nucleotides, the CDR3 is TGTGCCTGCGACCGGGTCTTTAACACTGAAGCTTTCTTT. Protein sequence: CACDRVFNTEAFF.

The V call is TRBV18, the J call TRBJ2-3; 7 bases are shared with TRBD2. The germline V gene has CDR1 KGHSH and CDR2 LQKENI. V trimming: 2 bases; J trimming: 5 bases; junction bases outside the gene matches: 4. This CDR3 region has 14 residues. CDR3 amino acids: CASSPTSVEDTQYF. The CDR3, as DNA: TGTGCCAGCTCACCAACTAGCGTGGAAGATACGCAGTATTTT.

The chain has TRBV9 and TRBJ1-6; D possibly corresponds to TRBD1 (6 bases). The germline CDR1 and CDR2 sequences are SGDLS and YYNGEE. The CDR3 runs 14 residues. With 2 bases removed from V and 14 bases from J, the gap between germline ends came to 17 bases. CDR3 region: CASSVVPGEGTLHF. The CDR3 bases are TGTGCCAGCAGCGTGGTTCCAGGGGAGGGGACCCTCCACTTT.

A note on this clone: This sample includes further DNA sequences coding for the same CDR3. The chain couples TRBV6-1 to TRBJ2-7, with D possibly TRBD2 on 5 matching bases. The CDR3 totals 13 residues. Germline V gene sequence: CDR1 MNHNS, CDR2 SASEGT. V was pared by 2 bases and J by 2 bases, with 7 bases between. CDR3 coding DNA: TGTGCCAGCAGTGAATCCGGGACCTACGAGCAGTACTTC. Its protein product is CASSESGTYEQYF.